This T cell receptor (beta chain) is from a study of spatial heterogeneity in lung cancer. The CDR3 consists of 14 residues. The V end lost 5 bases, the J end lost 1 base, and 11 bases lay between the germline ends. Germline V gene lookup returns CDR1 SGHVS and CDR2 FNYEAQ. Each molecule of TCR cDNA was tagged with one unique molecular identifier. TCRdb itself ran the 5' RACE reads through MiXCR, one entry per CDR3 protein. Here the sample spans about 11,000 distinct CDR3 sequences, around 3.4% being singletons. Indicated time point: sample taken at primary tumor resection. From tumor, nontumor lung or frozen PBMC, whole RNA was taken unsorted for sequencing. This clonotype was counted between two and nine times.

The TCR sequence derives from a female donor with early-stage non-small cell lung cancer. The sample consisted of PBMCs, taken at surgery. The genes are TRBV7-6 and TRBJ2-5; D possibly corresponds to TRBD1 (6 bases). CDR3 region: CASSKMTGQETQYF. CDR3 bases: TGTGCCAGCAGCAAGATGACAGGCCAAGAGACCCAGTACTTC. Filled out from reference TRBV7-6 and TRBJ2-5, the complete variable domain reads GAGVSQSPRYKVTKRGQDVALRCDPISGHVSLYWYRQALGQGPEFLTYFNYEAQQDKSGLPNDRFSAERPEGSISTLTIQRTEQRDSAMYRCASSKMTGQETQYFGPGTRLLVL.